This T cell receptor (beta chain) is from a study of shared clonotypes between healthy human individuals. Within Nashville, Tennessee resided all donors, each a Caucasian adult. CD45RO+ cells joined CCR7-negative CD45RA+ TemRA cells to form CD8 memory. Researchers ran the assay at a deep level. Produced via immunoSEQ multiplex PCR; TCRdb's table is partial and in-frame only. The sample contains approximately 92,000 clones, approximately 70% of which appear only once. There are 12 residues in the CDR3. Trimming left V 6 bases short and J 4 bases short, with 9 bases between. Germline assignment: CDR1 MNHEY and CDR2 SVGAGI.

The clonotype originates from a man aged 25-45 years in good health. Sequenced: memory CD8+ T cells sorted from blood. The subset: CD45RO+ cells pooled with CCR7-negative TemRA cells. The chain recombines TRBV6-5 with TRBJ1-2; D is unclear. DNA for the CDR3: TGTGCCAGCAGGAACTTAGGCTATGGCTACACCTTC. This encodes CASRNLGYGYTF.